This entry is about one T cell receptor beta chain. The data are from a study of blood T cell repertoires in COVID-19. About the study: The samples span acute and convalescent COVID-19 from the United States, Italy and Spain. PBMCs, B-cell-depleted T cells, or T cells were the source of the cDNA or gDNA that made up the material.

Sequencing was performed with immunoSEQ multiplex PCR; in TCRdb, only in-frame clones are kept and a portion is missing. In the table there are roughly 250,000 clones, approximately 86% of which are singletons. V was shortened by 5 bases and J by 3 bases, with 11 bases between the two germline ends. CDR3 size: 13 residues. The sequencing input was PBMCs or T cells enriched from blood (not recorded which). The sequence was collected from a woman aged 40 to 49 with acute COVID-19. The chain joins TRBV12-3 or TRBV12-4 to TRBJ2-7, with D unresolved. CDR3 sequence reads: CASSHSSYYEQYF. CDR3 bases: TGTGCCAGCAGTCACTCGAGCTACTACGAGCAGTACTTC.